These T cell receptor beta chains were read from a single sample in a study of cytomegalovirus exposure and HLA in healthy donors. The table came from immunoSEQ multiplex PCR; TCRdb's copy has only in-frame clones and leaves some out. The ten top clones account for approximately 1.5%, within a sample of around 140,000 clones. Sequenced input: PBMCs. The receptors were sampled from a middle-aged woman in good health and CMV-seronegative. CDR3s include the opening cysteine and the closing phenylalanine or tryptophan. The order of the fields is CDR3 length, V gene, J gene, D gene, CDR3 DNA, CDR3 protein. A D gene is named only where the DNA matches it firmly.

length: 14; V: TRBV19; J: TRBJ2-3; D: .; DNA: TGTGCCAGTAGTATAGTTAGCGACGCAGATACGCAGTATTTT; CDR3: CASSIVSDADTQYF
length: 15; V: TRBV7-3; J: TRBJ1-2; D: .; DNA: TGTGCCAGCAGCTTATCGGGGGGCCCACGGGATGGCTACACCTTC; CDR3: CASSLSGGPRDGYTF
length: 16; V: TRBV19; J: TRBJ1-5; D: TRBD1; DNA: TGTGCCAGTAGTCAGCCTGGGACCAAGGGGGCCCAGCCCCAGCATTTT; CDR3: CASSQPGTKGAQPQHF
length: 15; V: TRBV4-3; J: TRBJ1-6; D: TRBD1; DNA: TGCGCCAGCAGCCAACTCGACAGGGGGGAGTCACCCCTCCACTTT; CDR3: CASSQLDRGESPLHF
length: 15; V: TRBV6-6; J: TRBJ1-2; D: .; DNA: TGTGCCAGCAGACGATTTTCCACCGAGACTTATGGCTACACCTTC; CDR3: CASRRFSTETYGYTF
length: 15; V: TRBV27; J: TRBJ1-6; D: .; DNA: TGTGCCAGCAGGACTCGGGGGGGAGTGTTAGCACCCCTCCACTTT; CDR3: CASRTRGGVLAPLHF
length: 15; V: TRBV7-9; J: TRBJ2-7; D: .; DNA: TGTGCCAGCAGCCGACTGGACATTTCACCCTACGAGCAGTACTTC; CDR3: CASSRLDISPYEQYF
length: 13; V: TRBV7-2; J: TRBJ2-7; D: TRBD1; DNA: TGTGCCAGCAGCTCGCGACAGGGCCACGAGCAGTACTTC; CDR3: CASSSRQGHEQYF
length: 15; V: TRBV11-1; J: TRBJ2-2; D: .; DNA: TGTGCCAGCAGCTTACCAAGCACGAACACCGGGGAGCTGTTTTTT; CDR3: CASSLPSTNTGELFF
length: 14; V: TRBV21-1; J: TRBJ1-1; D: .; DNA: TGTGCCAGCAGCGGGGGACAGGGAGGCACTGAAGCTTTCTTT; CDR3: CASSGGQGGTEAFF
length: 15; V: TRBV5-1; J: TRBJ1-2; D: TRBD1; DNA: TGCGCCAGCAGCTTTGGGGGAGACAGGGCCCACGGCTACACCTTC; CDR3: CASSFGGDRAHGYTF
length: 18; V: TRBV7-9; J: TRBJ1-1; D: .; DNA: TGTGCCAGCAGCTTAGGAAGGGGTGGAGGGGCTCAGGTGACTGAAGCTTTCTTT; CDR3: CASSLGRGGGAQVTEAFF
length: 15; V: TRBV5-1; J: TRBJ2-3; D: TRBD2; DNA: TGCGCCAGCAGCTTGGAGGTAGCGGGGGAAGATACGCAGTATTTT; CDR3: CASSLEVAGEDTQYF
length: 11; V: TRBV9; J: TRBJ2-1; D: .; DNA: TGTGCCAGCAGCACAGGGAATGAGCAGTTCTTC; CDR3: CASSTGNEQFF
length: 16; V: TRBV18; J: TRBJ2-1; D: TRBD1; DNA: TGTGCCAGCTCAACTGGGACAGGGAGCTCCTACAATGAGCAGTTCTTC; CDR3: CASSTGTGSSYNEQFF
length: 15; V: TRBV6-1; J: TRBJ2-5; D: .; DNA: TGTGCCAGCAGCCGAGCCCGGGGACGGGGGGAGACCCAGTACTTC; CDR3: CASSRARGRGETQYF
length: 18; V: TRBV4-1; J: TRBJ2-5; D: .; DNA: TGCGCCAGCAGCCAAGAGAGAGGGCCCGTGGGGGCCCGAGAGACCCAGTACTTC; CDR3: CASSQERGPVGARETQYF
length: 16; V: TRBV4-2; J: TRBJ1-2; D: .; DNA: TGTGCCAGCAGCCAAGTTGCGGCAGGGACTAACTATGGCTACACCTTC; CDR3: CASSQVAAGTNYGYTF
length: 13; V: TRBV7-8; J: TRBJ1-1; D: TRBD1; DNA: TGTGCCAGCTCGACAGGGGGGAACACTGAAGCTTTCTTT; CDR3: CASSTGGNTEAFF
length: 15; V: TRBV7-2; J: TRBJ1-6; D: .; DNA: TGTGCCAGCAGCTCTTCGGGCAGGGGTAATTCACCCCTCCACTTT; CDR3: CASSSSGRGNSPLHF
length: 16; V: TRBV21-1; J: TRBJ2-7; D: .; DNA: TGTGCCAGCAGCGTCCGGGACAGCCGATCCTCCTACGAGCAGTACTTC; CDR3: CASSVRDSRSSYEQYF
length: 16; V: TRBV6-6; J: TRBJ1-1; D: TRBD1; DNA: TGTGCCAGCAGTTACTCGGACAGGGCGGAGGGCACTGAAGCTTTCTTT; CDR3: CASSYSDRAEGTEAFF
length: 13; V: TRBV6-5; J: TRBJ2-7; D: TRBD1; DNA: TGTGCCAGCAGACGGGGACAGGGAAGGGGGCAGTACTTC; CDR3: CASRRGQGRGQYF
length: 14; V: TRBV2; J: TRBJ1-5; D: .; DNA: TGTGCCAGCACGAGGGCAGGCCGAAATCAGCCCCAGCATTTT; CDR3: CASTRAGRNQPQHF
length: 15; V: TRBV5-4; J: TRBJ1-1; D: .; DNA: TGTGCCAGCAGCTCGGGCGGGGGACCGAACACTGAAGCTTTCTTT; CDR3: CASSSGGGPNTEAFF
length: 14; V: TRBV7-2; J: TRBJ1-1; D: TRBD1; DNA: TGTGCCAGCAGCGGGGGACAGGCGAACACTGAAGCTTTCTTT; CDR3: CASSGGQANTEAFF
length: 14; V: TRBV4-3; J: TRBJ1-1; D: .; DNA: TGCGCCAGCAGCCAAGTTGCAGAGAACACTGAAGCTTTCTTT; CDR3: CASSQVAENTEAFF
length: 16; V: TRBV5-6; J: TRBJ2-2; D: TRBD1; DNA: TGTGCCAGCAGCTTTTACCGGGACAGAGACACCGGGGAGCTGTTTTTT; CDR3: CASSFYRDRDTGELFF
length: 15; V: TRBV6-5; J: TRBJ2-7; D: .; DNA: TGTGCCAGCAGCTCACGGGGGGCTGGCTCCTACGAGCAGTACTTC; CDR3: CASSSRGAGSYEQYF
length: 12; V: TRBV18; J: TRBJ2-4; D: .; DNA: TGTGCCAGCTCCCATCCGGAGAACATTCAGTACTTC; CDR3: CASSHPENIQYF
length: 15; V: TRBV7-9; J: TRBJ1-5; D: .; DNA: TGTGCCAGCAGCCCCCGCGAGGATAGCAATCAGCCCCAGCATTTT; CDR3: CASSPREDSNQPQHF
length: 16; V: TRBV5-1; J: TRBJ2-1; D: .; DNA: TGCGCCAGCAGGCGATTTAGCGGCTTAGCCTACAATGAGCAGTTCTTC; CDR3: CASRRFSGLAYNEQFF
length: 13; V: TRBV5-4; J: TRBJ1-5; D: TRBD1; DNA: TGTGCCACCGGGACAGGGGCAAATCAGCCCCAGCATTTT; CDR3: CATGTGANQPQHF
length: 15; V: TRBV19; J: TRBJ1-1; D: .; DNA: TGTGCCAGTAGTATAGTCGGGACAACGAACACTGAAGCTTTCTTT; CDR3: CASSIVGTTNTEAFF
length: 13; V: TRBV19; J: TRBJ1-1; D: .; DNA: TGTGCCAGTAGTATTCCAGGGTTCACTGAAGCTTTCTTT; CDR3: CASSIPGFTEAFF
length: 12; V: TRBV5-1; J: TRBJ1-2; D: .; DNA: TGCGCCAGCAGCACCGGACAGTATGGCTACACCTTC; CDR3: CASSTGQYGYTF
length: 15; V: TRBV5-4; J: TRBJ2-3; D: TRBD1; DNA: TGTGCCAGCACACTGGGACAGGGTTCGGCAGATACGCAGTATTTT; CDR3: CASTLGQGSADTQYF
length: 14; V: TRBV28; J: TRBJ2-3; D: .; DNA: TGTGCCAGCAGTTCGGTACTTAGCACAGATACGCAGTATTTT; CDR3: CASSSVLSTDTQYF
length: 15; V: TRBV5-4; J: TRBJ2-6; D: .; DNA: TGTGCCAGCAGCTTACTCTACTCTGGGGCCAACGTCCTGACTTTC; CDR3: CASSLLYSGANVLTF
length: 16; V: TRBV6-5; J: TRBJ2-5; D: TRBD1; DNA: TGTGCCAGCAGTTACTCAGGGACAGGGGGTGGCGAGACCCAGTACTTC; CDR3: CASSYSGTGGGETQYF
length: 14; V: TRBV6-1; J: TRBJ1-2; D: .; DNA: TGTGCCAGCAGTGAATTGATGGCAGCTAGTGGCTACACCTTC; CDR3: CASSELMAASGYTF
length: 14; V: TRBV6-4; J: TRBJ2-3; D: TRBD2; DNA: TGTGCCAGCAGTGAGACGGGGGGGCGAAATACGCAGTATTTT; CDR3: CASSETGGRNTQYF
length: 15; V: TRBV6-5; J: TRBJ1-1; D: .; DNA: TGTGCCAGCAGTTACTCACTCCTTGTAAGCACTGAAGCTTTCTTT; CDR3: CASSYSLLVSTEAFF
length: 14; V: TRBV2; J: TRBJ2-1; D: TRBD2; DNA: TGTGCCAGCAGTGGGCTAGCGGCCCGAGATGGGCAGTTCTTC; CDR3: CASSGLAARDGQFF
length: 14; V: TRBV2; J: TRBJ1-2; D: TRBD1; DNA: TGTGCCAGCAGTGGACAGGGAAGTGGTGGAGGCTACACCTTC; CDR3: CASSGQGSGGGYTF
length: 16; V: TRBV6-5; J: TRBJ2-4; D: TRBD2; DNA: TGTGCCAGCAGTTACTCGACGGGGGGGGTGGGAAACATTCAGTACTTC; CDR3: CASSYSTGGVGNIQYF
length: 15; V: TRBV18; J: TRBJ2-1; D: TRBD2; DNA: TGTGCCAGCTCACCAGGACTAGCGGGGGACAATGAGCAGTTCTTC; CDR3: CASSPGLAGDNEQFF
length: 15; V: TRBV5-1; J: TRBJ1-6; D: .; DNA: TGCGCCAGCAAGAGCACAGTTTCCTATAATTCACCCCTCCACTTT; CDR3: CASKSTVSYNSPLHF
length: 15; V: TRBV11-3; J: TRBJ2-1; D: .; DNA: TGTGCCAGCAGCTTAGATCATGACTCGTACAATGAGCAGTTCTTC; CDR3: CASSLDHDSYNEQFF
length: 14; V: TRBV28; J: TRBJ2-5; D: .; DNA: TGTGCCAGCAGTCCCGCCCTCGGGCAAGAGACCCAGTACTTC; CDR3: CASSPALGQETQYF